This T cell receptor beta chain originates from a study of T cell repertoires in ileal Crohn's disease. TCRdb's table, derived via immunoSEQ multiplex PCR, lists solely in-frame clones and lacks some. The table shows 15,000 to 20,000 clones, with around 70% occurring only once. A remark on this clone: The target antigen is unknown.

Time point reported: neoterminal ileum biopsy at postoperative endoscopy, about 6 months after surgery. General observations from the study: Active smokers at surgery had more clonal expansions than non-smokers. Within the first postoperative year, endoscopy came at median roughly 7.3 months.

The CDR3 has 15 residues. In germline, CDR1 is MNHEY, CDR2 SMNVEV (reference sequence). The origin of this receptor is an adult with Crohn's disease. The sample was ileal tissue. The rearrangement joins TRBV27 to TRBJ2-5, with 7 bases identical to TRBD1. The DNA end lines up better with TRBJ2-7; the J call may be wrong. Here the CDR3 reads CASSLSAGGLYEQYF. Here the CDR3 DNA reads TGTGCCAGCAGTTTATCAGCAGGGGGTCTATACGAGCAGTACTTC.